The source of this T cell receptor beta chain is a study of cytomegalovirus exposure and HLA in healthy donors. Germline lookup yields CDR1 MNHEY and CDR2 SMNVEV (reference sequence). The CDR3 spans 20 residues. The ends lost 4 bases at V and 0 bases at J; junction bases unmatched: 11. A note on this clone: As yet, its antigen is unknown.

This PCR relied on a set of 60 Vbeta primers and 13 Jbeta primers. Sequencing used immunoSEQ multiplex PCR; TCRdb keeps in-frame clones, though not all of them. Of some 130,000 clones in the sample, around three quarters were seen once. Findings and limits, study-wide: In a later analysis, 17,000 or so TCR beta sequences were associated with HLA alleles at 0.05 false discovery rate. The study listed some 160 cytomegalovirus-associated TCR beta chains.

The chain links TRBV27 to TRBJ2-6; 11 bases agree with TRBD2. Sequencing was performed on PBMCs. This receptor was obtained from a man between 18 and 35 years old in good health and CMV-seronegative. The CDR3 nucleotides read TGTGCCAGCAGTTCAAACCGTCCGGGACTAGCGGTCTCTGGGGCCAACGTCCTGACTTTC. It is translated as CASSSNRPGLAVSGANVLTF.